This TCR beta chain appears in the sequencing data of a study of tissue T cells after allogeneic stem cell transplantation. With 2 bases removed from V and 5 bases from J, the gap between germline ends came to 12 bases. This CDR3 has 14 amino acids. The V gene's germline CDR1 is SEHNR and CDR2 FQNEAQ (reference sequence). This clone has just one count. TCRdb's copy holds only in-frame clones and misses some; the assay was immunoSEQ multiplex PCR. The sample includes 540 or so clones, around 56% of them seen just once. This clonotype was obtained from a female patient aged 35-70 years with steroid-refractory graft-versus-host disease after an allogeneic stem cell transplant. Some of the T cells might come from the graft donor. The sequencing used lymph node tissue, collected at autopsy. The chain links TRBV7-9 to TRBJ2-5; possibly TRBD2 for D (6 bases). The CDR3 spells CASSLWTGEETQYF. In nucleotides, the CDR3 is TGTGCCAGCAGCTTATGGACGGGGGAGGAGACCCAGTACTTC.